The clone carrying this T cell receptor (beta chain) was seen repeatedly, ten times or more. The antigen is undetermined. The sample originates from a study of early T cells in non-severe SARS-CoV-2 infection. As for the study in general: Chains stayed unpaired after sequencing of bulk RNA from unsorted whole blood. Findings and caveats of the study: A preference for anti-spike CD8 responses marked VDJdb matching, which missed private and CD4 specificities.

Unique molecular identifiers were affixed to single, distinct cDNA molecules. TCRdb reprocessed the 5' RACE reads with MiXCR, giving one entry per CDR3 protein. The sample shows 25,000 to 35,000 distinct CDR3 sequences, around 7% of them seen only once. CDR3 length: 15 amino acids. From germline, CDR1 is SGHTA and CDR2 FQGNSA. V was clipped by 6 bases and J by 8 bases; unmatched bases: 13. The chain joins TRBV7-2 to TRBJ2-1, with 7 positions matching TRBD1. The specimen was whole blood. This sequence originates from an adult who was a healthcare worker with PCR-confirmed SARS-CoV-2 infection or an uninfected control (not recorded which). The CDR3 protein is CASRKTGFRFHEQFF. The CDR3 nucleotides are TGTGCCAGCAGAAAGACAGGGTTCAGGTTTCATGAGCAGTTCTTC.